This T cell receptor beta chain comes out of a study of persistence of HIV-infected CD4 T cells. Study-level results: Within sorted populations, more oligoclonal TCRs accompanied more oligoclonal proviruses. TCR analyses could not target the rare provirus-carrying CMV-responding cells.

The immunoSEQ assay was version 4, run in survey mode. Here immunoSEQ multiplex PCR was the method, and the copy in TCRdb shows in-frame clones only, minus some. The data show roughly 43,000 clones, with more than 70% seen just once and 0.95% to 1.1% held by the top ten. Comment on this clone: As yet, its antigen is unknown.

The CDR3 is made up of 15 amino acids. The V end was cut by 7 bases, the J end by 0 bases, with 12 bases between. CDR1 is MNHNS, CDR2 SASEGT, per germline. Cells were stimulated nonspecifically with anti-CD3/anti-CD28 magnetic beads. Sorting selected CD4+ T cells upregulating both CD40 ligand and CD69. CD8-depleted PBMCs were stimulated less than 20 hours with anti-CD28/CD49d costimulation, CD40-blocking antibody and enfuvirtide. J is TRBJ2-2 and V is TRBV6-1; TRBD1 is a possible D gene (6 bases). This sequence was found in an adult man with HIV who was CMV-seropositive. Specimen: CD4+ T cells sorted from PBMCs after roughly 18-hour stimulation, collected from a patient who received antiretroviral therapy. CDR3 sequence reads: CASNGQRSNTGELFF. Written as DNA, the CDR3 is TGTGCCAGCAACGGACAGAGGTCGAACACCGGGGAGCTGTTTTTT.